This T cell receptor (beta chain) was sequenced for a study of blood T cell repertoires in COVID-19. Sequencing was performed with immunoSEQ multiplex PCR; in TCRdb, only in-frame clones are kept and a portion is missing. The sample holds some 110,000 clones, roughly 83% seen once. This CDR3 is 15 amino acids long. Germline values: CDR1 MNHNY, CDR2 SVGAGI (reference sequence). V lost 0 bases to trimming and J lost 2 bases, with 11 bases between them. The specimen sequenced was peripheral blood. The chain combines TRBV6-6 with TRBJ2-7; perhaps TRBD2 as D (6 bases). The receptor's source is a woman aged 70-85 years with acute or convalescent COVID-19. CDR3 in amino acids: CASSYSIVAAYEQYF. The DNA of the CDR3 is TGTGCCAGCAGTTACTCGATCGTAGCGGCCTACGAGCAGTACTTC.